The present TCR beta chain was sequenced within a study of T cells in Graves' hyperthyroidism and ophthalmopathy. Researchers took RNA transcripts and amplified the TCR beta CDR3 regions from them. The TCR CDR3 was amplified in a first-round RT-PCR using the HTBI primer set. TCRdb re-analysed the multiplex PCR reads in MiXCR, keeping a single row per CDR3 protein. The profile covers approximately 640,000 distinct CDR3 sequences, with approximately 15% appearing a single time and roughly a sixth taken by the ten largest. This clonotype was counted between two and nine times. The source of this sequence is a man between 45 and 60 years old with Graves' hyperthyroidism. The sample comprised blood.

Here the CDR3 reads CASRTDGRDYGYTF. DNA of the CDR3: TGTGCCAGCAGGACGGACGGTAGGGACTATGGCTACACCTTC. This chain uses TRBV27 with TRBJ1-2, with D uncertain. Germline CDR1 MNHEY, CDR2 SMNVEV (reference sequence). The length of the CDR3 is 14 residues. V was clipped by 6 bases and J by 3 bases, with 14 bases between them.